Described below is a single TCR beta chain sequence and its context. The V and J ends lost 8 bases and 0 bases respectively, with 17 bases between them. In germline, CDR1 is MDHEN, CDR2 SYDVKM. The CDR3 sequence is 16 residues long. This sample stems from a study of blood T cell repertoires in COVID-19. Study-level information: Material from acute and convalescent COVID-19 was sourced from the United States, Italy and Spain. The cDNA or gDNA used as material had been derived from T cells, B-cell-depleted T cells, or PBMCs.

In the original workflow: The authors estimated nucleated cell counts from reference gene primer amplification. Measured with immunoSEQ multiplex PCR; TCRdb has only the in-frame clones, and not every one. The DNA was the basis for D and trimming; V, J and clone size are from that table. The data show about 120,000 clones, 85% to 90% seen once. The V and J genes are TRBV28 and TRBJ1-5; tentatively, D is TRBD1 (6 bases). This clonotype was sampled from a man aged 60 to 69 with acute or convalescent COVID-19. Sequencing was performed on peripheral blood. This chain's CDR3 is CASPKDGQNSNQPQHF. For the CDR3, the DNA is TGTGCCAGCCCTAAAGACGGACAGAATAGCAATCAGCCCCAGCATTTT.